This TCR beta chain was identified during a study of T-cell memory formation after mild COVID-19 listed by TCRdb under 2021. As for the study more broadly: Most TCR sequence clusters were specific to one of the two donors. In two donors, T-cell clones that expanded and contracted after mild COVID-19 were followed by sequencing TCRalpha and TCRbeta repertoires longitudinally. The cohort comprised two young, previously healthy adult volunteers, one female and one male.

The junction shows trimming of 2 bases on V and 2 bases on J, and the gene matches do not reach 9 bases of it. From its cysteine to its valine, the CDR3 spans 16 amino acids. Left in the record is the CDR3 DNA by itself, 48 bases read in frame from the first base. CDR1 and CDR2, per the germline V gene, are MDHEN and SYDVKM. On the study overall, not on this receptor specifically: Clones contracting from day 15 to 85 had balanced CD4/CD8 phenotypes, while a second wave expanding from day 15 to 37 was biased towards CD4+. The detection of some responding clones in pre-infection memory suggests that pre-existing cross-reactive memory T cells joined the SARS-CoV-2 response. SARS-CoV-2 specificity of the second-wave clones peaking on day 37 was not confirmed. Contracting CD4+ clones were found mainly in CM and EM memory subsets, while CD8+ clones were enriched in EMRA. Only two mild cases were covered by the study, and larger cohorts that include severe cases with pre-infection samples were considered necessary.

Sequenced using an Illumina NovaSeq 6000. Using 5'RACE with constant-segment primers, TCRalpha and TCRbeta cDNA libraries were constructed, with sample barcodes and unique molecular identifiers added in the process. Trizol reagent was used to extract RNA from every sample. The libraries were amplified in two PCR steps, and the second step added a second sample barcode and Illumina TruSeq adapters. Sequencing of libraries was performed on an Illumina NovaSeq with 2 x 150 bp paired-end reads. The study's processing was this. The reads were demultiplexed and collapsed into UMI-guided consensus sequences using migec v1.2.7. Using mixcr v2.1.11, UMI consensuses were aligned to TRA and TRB V and J templates and then assembled into clonotypes. Clonotypes were classified as expanded or contracted when called significant by both edgeR and NoisET, with noise models trained on biological replicates. edgeR calls used a false discovery rate-adjusted p below 0.01 and a log2 fold-change threshold of 1. PCA with hierarchical clustering of max-normalized trajectories of the 1000 most abundant clonotypes was used as exploratory dynamics analysis. Separately sequenced CD4+ and CD8+ repertoires were used to assign a CD4 or CD8 phenotype to each responding clone. Using fastp trimming at Q25 and MiXCR clonotype assembly, TCRdb reanalyzed the public sequencing data and kept in-frame beta chains. One record per CDR3 amino acid sequence lists the most common genes and DNA. The V and J calls reflect TCRdb's pipeline rather than the authors' work. This sample has 55,000 to 65,000 distinct CDR3 sequences in its table, and more than 8% of those were observed once. The leading ten clones occupy approximately 1.2% of the sample.

Ficoll-Paque density gradient centrifugation was used to isolate PBMCs. On this clonotype itself: Its specific antigen is unknown. No clone much larger than this one lies a single base away; base qualities are absent.

The rearrangement joined TRBV28 to TRBJ2-7; a stretch of 7 junction bases matches TRBD2. The specimen was PBMCs or a T cell subset sorted from them (not recorded which). This TCR was sampled from a man younger than 30 who had mild COVID-19 (a few samples of this study predate the infection). The sample titles of this study are shuffled in the database, so cell type and time point are left out; the donor was told from shared clones. In nucleotides, the sequence is TGTGCCAGCAGTTTAGAAGGCGGCGGGGGAACCTACGAGCAGTACGTC. Its protein product is CASSLEGGGGTYEQYV.